The 16 T cell receptor beta chains below come from one sample, sequenced in a study of blood T cell repertoires in COVID-19. Generated by immunoSEQ multiplex PCR, the TCRdb table keeps only in-frame clones and is missing some. The sample records 150,000 to 200,000 clones, about 79% being singletons. The sequenced sample was peripheral blood. The receptors derive from a woman aged 70 to 79 with acute or convalescent COVID-19.

With regard to this clone: This specimen includes other DNA sequences encoding the same CDR3. This chain's CDR3 is CASSLAGAGDTQYF. The CDR3 nucleotides read TGTGCCAGCAGCTTAGCGGGGGCGGGAGATACGCAGTATTTT. V is TRBV7-2 and J is TRBJ2-3, with a tentative D call TRBD1 (6 bases). The CDR3 contains 14 residues. The germline V gene encodes CDR1 SGHTA and CDR2 FQGNSA. Trimming took 0 bases from V and 5 from J, leaving 9 bases between them.

In this sample, this clone turned up once. This chain joins TRBV29-1 and TRBJ1-2, with D maybe TRBD1 (5 bases). Per germline, CDR1 SQVTM and CDR2 ANQGSEA. V shed 6 bases and J shed 7 bases, with 33 bases lying between them. CDR3 length equals 18 residues. In DNA form, the CDR3 reads TGCAGCGTCCATTACCTCCGGGACTCTCTCGCAAATGCAGGTGGCTACACCTTC. It translates to CSVHYLRDSLANAGGYTF.

The genes are TRBV4-2 and TRBJ2-5; 11 bases are shared with TRBD2. Trimming took 0 bases from V and 5 from J; bases not matched to a gene: 5. The CDR3 is 16 residues long. CDR1 LGHNA and CDR2 YNFKEQ come from the germline V gene. In DNA, the CDR3 is TGTGCCAGCAGCCAAGAAACGGCTAGCGGGAGGGAGACCCAGTACTTC. Its protein product is CASSQETASGRETQYF.

V gene TRBV24-1 combines with J gene TRBJ2-1; TRBD2 agrees at 12 bases. V gave up 6 bases and J gave up 2 bases; unmatched junction bases: 7. Germline lookup yields CDR1 KGHDR and CDR2 SFDVKD. The CDR3 contains 17 residues. In DNA form, the CDR3 reads TGTGCCACCAGTCCGACTAGCGGGAGTATCGCCTACAATGAGCAGTTCTTC. It translates to CATSPTSGSIAYNEQFF.

The chain recombines TRBV6-6 with TRBJ2-2, with D perhaps TRBD2 (5 bases). This CDR3 has 16 amino acids. CDR1 is MNHNY and CDR2 is SVGAGI in the germline V gene (reference sequence). V dropped 5 bases and J dropped 2 bases, with 15 bases sitting between them. The CDR3 sequence is CASSPVRGINTGELFF. The DNA for the CDR3 is TGTGCCAGCAGTCCCGTTCGGGGTATTAACACCGGGGAGCTGTTTTTT.

The J gene is TRBJ1-2, the V gene TRBV5-4; tentatively, D is TRBD1 (5 bases). The germline CDR1 and CDR2 sequences are SGHNT and YYREEE (reference sequence). The CDR3 has 14 amino acids. Trimming removed 0 bases at V and 8 bases at J, with 14 bases between. The CDR3 sequence is CASSLDPQGEGYTF. As DNA, the CDR3 is TGTGCCAGCAGCTTGGATCCCCAGGGTGAAGGCTACACCTTC. The entire variable domain, with the rest obtained from reference TRBV5-4 and TRBJ1-2, is as follows: ETGVTQSPTHLIKTRGQQVTLRCSSQSGHNTVSWYQQALGQGPQFIFQYYREEENGRGNFPPRFSGLQFPNYSSELNVNALELDDSALYLCASSLDPQGEGYTFGSGTRLTVV.

This rearrangement joins TRBV6-6 to TRBJ1-2; 11 bases are shared with TRBD1. CDR1 MNHNY and CDR2 SVGAGI come from the germline V gene (reference sequence). This CDR3 is 15 amino acids long. Losses at the gene ends were 6 bases for V and 3 bases for J; bases not matched to a gene: 6. The CDR3 DNA reads TGTGCCAGCAGCCTCGGACAGGGGGCCGACTATGGCTACACCTTC. It encodes CASSLGQGADYGYTF.

This chain links TRBV6-6 with TRBJ2-7; D unclear. Trimming stripped 2 bases from V and 0 bases from J, with 5 bases between. The CDR3 runs to 13 residues. CDR1 MNHNY and CDR2 SVGAGI come from the germline V gene (reference sequence). The CDR3 is CASSYTVSYEQYF. In DNA form, the CDR3 reads TGTGCCAGCAGTTACACAGTCTCCTACGAGCAGTACTTC.

V is TRBV18 and J is TRBJ2-3; 8 nucleotides agree with TRBD1. Unmatched junction bases numbered 15, after V lost 4 bases and J lost 6 bases. Germline assignment: CDR1 KGHSH and CDR2 LQKENI. The length of the CDR3 is 17 residues. CDR3 sequence reads: CASSLRMDREASDTQYF. DNA for the CDR3: TGTGCCAGCTCACTAAGGATGGACAGGGAGGCCTCCGATACGCAGTATTTT.

This clone was seen a handful of times. The chain employs TRBV29-1 and TRBJ1-5; a possible D gene is TRBD1 (5 bases). This CDR3 spans 14 amino acids. The germline V gene encodes CDR1 SQVTM and CDR2 ANQGSEA. Trimming left V 6 bases short and J 0 bases short, with 12 bases between. Here the CDR3 reads CSVWSGTSNQPQHF. Here the CDR3 DNA reads TGCAGCGTATGGAGCGGGACTAGCAATCAGCCCCAGCATTTT.

This clone was detected only once. The chain joins TRBV20-1 to TRBJ1-5, with D uncertain. Per the germline V gene, CDR1 is DFQATT and CDR2 is SNEGSKA (reference sequence). The CDR3 length is 16 residues. Deletions cut 3 bases from V and 5 bases from J, with 20 bases between. CDR3 nucleotides: TGCAGTGCTAGTAGGCGGATGCCGTTGGTGGATCAGCCCCAGCATTTT. Its translation: CSASRRMPLVDQPQHF.

The V and J genes are TRBV4-1 and TRBJ1-2, with 10 bases aligning to TRBD1. Germline V lookup: CDR1 MGHRA, CDR2 YSYEKL. V dropped 1 base and J dropped 10; count of bases not matched to a gene: 9. The CDR3 runs to 15 residues. The CDR3 here is CASSQATGGAFLYTF. DNA of the CDR3: TGCGCCAGCAGCCAAGCGACAGGGGGCGCTTTCCTCTACACCTTC.

This chain uses TRBV5-1 with TRBJ2-5; D is ambiguous. CDR1 is SGHRS and CDR2 is YFSETQ in the germline V gene. The CDR3 contains 12 residues. The ends were cut back, 1 base at V and 3 bases at J, with 4 bases in the middle. CDR3 in DNA: TGCGCCAGCAGCTTGTCCGAAGAGACCCAGTACTTC. This translates into CASSLSEETQYF.

The V call is TRBV5-1, the J call TRBJ2-7; 7 nucleotides align to TRBD2. The germline V gene has CDR1 SGHRS and CDR2 YFSETQ. V lost 2 bases, J lost 3 bases, and 11 bases stayed unmatched. CDR3 length: 16 residues. DNA for the CDR3: TGCGCCAGCAGCTTCTGGGGCGGGGGACCCGGCTACGAGCAGTACTTC. Residues: CASSFWGGGPGYEQYF. Combining the CDR3 with reference TRBV5-1 and TRBJ2-7 gives the whole variable domain KAGVTQTPRYLIKTRGQQVTLSCSPISGHRSVSWYQQTPGQGLQFLFEYFSETQRNKGNFPGRFSGRQFSNSRSEMNVSTLELGDSALYLCASSFWGGGPGYEQYFGPGTRLTVT.

The chain carries TRBV19 and TRBJ2-2; 11 bases fit TRBD1. This CDR3 spans 19 amino acids. Trimming took 7 bases from V and 5 from J; bases not matched to a gene: 18. Germline lookup yields CDR1 LNHDA and CDR2 SQIVND (reference sequence). CDR3 amino acids: CASNTVRDRGVFGTGELFF. For the CDR3, the DNA is TGTGCCAGTAACACCGTCCGGGACAGGGGGGTATTCGGGACCGGGGAGCTGTTTTTT.

For the CDR3, the DNA is TGTGCCAGTAGTAGAACAGGGGGTCCCGGGGAGCTGTTTTTT. Protein product: CASSRTGGPGELFF. This chain joins TRBV19 and TRBJ2-2; 8 positions match TRBD1. Germline CDR1 reads LNHDA; CDR2 reads SQIVND (reference sequence). This CDR3 contains 14 residues. V trimming: 4 bases; J trimming: 6 bases; junction bases outside the gene matches: 4.